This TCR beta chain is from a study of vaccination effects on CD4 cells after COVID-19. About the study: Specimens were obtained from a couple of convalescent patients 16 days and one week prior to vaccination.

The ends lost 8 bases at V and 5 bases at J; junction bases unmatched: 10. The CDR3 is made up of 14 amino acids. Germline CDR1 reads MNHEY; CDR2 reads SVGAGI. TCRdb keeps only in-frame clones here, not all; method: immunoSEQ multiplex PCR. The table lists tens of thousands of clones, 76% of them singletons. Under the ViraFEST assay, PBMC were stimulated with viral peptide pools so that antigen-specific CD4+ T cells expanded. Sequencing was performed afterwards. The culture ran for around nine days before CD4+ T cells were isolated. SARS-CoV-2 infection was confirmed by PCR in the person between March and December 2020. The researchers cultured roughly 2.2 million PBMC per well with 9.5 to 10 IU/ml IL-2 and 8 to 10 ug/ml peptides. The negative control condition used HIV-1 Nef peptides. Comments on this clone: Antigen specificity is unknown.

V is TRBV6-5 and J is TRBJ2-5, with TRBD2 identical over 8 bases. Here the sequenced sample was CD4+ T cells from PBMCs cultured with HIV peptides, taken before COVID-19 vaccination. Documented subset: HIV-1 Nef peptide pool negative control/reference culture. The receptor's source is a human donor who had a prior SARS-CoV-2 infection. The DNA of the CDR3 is TGTGCCAGCGGATTACGGGGGGGCCGGGAGACCCAGTACTTC. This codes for CASGLRGGRETQYF.